This T cell receptor beta chain was sequenced in a study of cytomegalovirus exposure and HLA in healthy donors. Regarding the study as a whole: Cytomegalovirus status was reportedly diagnosed by the classifier with high sensitivity and specificity.

The germline V gene has CDR1 SGHRS and CDR2 YFSETQ. The CDR3 is 13 residues long. Between the trimmed V and J ends, which lost 0 bases and 9 bases, there was a span of 10 bases. As regards this clone: What it recognizes is unknown.

Clones were sequenced by immunoSEQ multiplex PCR, and TCRdb holds only the in-frame ones, with some missing. The data show approximately 180,000 clones, with about 82% seen just once and more than 1.2% held by the top ten. The clonotype originates from a woman between 18 and 29 years old in good health and CMV-seronegative. This chain links TRBV5-1 with TRBJ1-5, with D possibly being TRBD1 (5 bases). The specimen was PBMCs. The CDR3 sequence is CASSLDVGGPQHF. The CDR3 nucleotides read TGCGCCAGCAGCTTGGATGTGGGGGGGCCCCAGCATTTT.